This T cell receptor (beta chain) appears in the sequencing data of a study of T cells in Graves' hyperthyroidism and ophthalmopathy. Overall study findings and caveats: Ophthalmopathy was separated from stable hyperthyroidism by a 13 V-J model. Model-based prediction identified ophthalmopathy a median around seven months prior to its onset. Most clonotypes that expanded in the thyroid above 0.001 also showed up in blood.

The CDR3 spans 16 residues. The V and J ends lost 5 bases and 1 base, in that order; junction bases with no gene match: 11. CDR1 and CDR2 (germline): DFQATT, SNEGSKA (reference sequence). In regard to this clonotype: What it binds is unknown.

TCR beta CDR3 regions were amplified from RNA. The HTBI primer set drove a first-round RT-PCR of the TCR CDR3. TCRdb redid the calling of the multiplex PCR reads with MiXCR, one entry per CDR3 protein. This sample yields 550,000 to 700,000 distinct CDR3 sequences, of which 46% are seen a single time; 15% to 20% belongs to the top ten. The diagnoses drew upon clinical symptoms, serum thyroxine and TRAb, thyroid ultrasound and orbital computed tomography. The TCR originated in an adult woman with Graves' disease, either hyperthyroidism or ophthalmopathy (not recorded which). The sample consisted of peripheral blood or thyroid tissue (not recorded which). This chain connects TRBV20-1 to TRBJ2-3; TRBD1 matches at 8 bases. CDR3 sequence (DNA): TGCAGTGCTTCTAATACGGACAGGGTGGGCACAGATACGCAGTATTTT. Amino acids: CSASNTDRVGTDTQYF.